Below, 8 T cell receptor beta chains from the same sample are listed, as sequenced in a study of blood T cell repertoires in COVID-19. The data were produced by immunoSEQ multiplex PCR, yet TCRdb's version contains in-frame clones alone and is incomplete. Of roughly 240,000 clones in the sample, around 82% are singletons; the top ten hold 3.6%. The sample consisted of PBMCs or T cells enriched from blood (not recorded which). These receptor sequences come from a woman in her 40s who had been exposed to COVID-19.

CDR3 region: CASSQGNNRENYGYTF. The CDR3 DNA reads TGTGCCAGCAGCCAGGGGAACAACAGGGAAAACTATGGCTACACCTTC. This chain joins TRBV7-3 and TRBJ1-2; possibly TRBD1 for D (6 bases). Trimming cost V 5 bases and J 2 bases, with 18 bases left between them. From germline, CDR1 is SGHTA and CDR2 FQGTGA. This CDR3 is 16 amino acids long.

The chain combines TRBV10-3 with TRBJ1-5; D unclear. The ends were cut back, 2 bases at V and 2 bases at J, with 10 bases in the middle. The V gene's germline CDR1 is ENHRY and CDR2 SYGVKD. The CDR3 has 15 amino acids. The CDR3 DNA sequence: TGTGCCATCAGTGAGGTCACCGGGGGCAATCAGCCCCAGCATTTT. Residues: CAISEVTGGNQPQHF.

The chain carries TRBV27 and TRBJ1-3, with 8 bases fitting TRBD1. The ends lost 4 bases at V and 4 bases at J; junction bases unmatched: 3. CDR1 is MNHEY, CDR2 SMNVEV, per germline (reference sequence). This CDR3 is 14 amino acids long. CDR3 nucleotide sequence: TGTGCCAGCAGTTCAGGGGGCTGGGGAAACACCATATATTTT. This gives the protein CASSSGGWGNTIYF.

V usage is TRBV7-6 and J usage is TRBJ2-3; unclear D gene. This CDR3 comprises 13 residues. CDR1 is SGHVS, CDR2 FNYEAQ, per germline. Trimming removed 3 bases at V and 6 bases at J, with 10 bases between. CDR3 bases: TGTGCCAGCAGCTTTCTGTTCGTGGATACGCAGTATTTT. Its protein is CASSFLFVDTQYF.

The chain recombines TRBV4-1 with TRBJ2-7; D remains ambiguous. V lost 1 base and J 2 bases, leaving 15 bases between the germline ends. Per germline, CDR1 MGHRA and CDR2 YSYEKL. This CDR3 is 16 amino acids long. CDR3 residues: CASSQGSRGFTYEQYF. CDR3 nucleotide sequence: TGCGCCAGCAGCCAAGGATCCCGCGGTTTTACCTACGAGCAGTACTTC.

The rearrangement joins TRBV5-1 to TRBJ1-2; D is unclear. CDR1 is SGHRS and CDR2 is YFSETQ in the germline V gene. Trimming shortened V by 0 bases and J by 8 bases, and 11 bases separated the two germline ends. The CDR3 covers 13 residues. The CDR3 loop is CASSLAGRSGYTF. As DNA, the CDR3 is TGCGCCAGCAGCTTGGCCGGGAGGTCCGGCTACACCTTC.

J is TRBJ2-3 and V is TRBV10-2, with TRBD2 as a possible D gene (6 bases). Trimming took off 6 bases at V and 1 base at J, with 8 bases between the two ends. This CDR3 has 13 residues. Germline V CDR1 and CDR2: WSHSY, SAAADI. CDR3 coding DNA: TGCGCCAGCAGGGTAGCGGGCACAGATACGCAGTATTTT. Protein: CASRVAGTDTQYF.

The chain carries TRBV28 and TRBJ2-3; 12 positions agree with TRBD2. The germline V gene encodes CDR1 MDHEN and CDR2 SYDVKM. There are 16 residues in the CDR3. The V segment lost 4 bases and the J segment 2 bases; nucleotides outside the gene matches: 4. CDR3 sequence: CASSSRLAGDTDTQYF. CDR3 in DNA: TGTGCCAGCAGTTCACGACTAGCGGGAGACACAGATACGCAGTATTTT. Looking up the rest from reference TRBV28 and TRBJ2-3 gives the full variable domain: DVKVTQSSRYLVKRTGEKVFLECVQDMDHENMFWYRQDPGLGLRLIYFSYDVKMKEKGDIPEGYSVSREKKERFSLILESASTNQTSMYLCASSSRLAGDTDTQYFGPGTRLTVL.